Below, 9 T cell receptor beta chains from the same sample are listed, as sequenced in a study of T cell responses to AZD1222 COVID-19 vaccine. Profiled with immunoSEQ multiplex PCR; TCRdb holds only in-frame clones, not every one. The data hold about 72,000 clones, with 70% to 90% observed a single time. Sample: peripheral blood, taken 28 days after the second AZD1222 dose. Source of these receptors: an adult who received the AZD1222 COVID-19 vaccine.

The chain links TRBV9 to TRBJ2-1, with D perhaps being TRBD1 or TRBD2 (5 bases each). V was cut by 3 bases and J by 2 bases, with 12 bases left in between. CDR1 and CDR2 from the germline V gene are SGDLS and YYNGEE. CDR3 length equals 15 residues. The CDR3 loop reads CASSAPGRPYNEQFF. DNA of the CDR3: TGTGCCAGCAGCGCGCCGGGACGGCCCTACAATGAGCAGTTCTTC.

The chain joins TRBV19 to TRBJ1-1, with no clear D. V was trimmed by 5 bases and J by 1 base, leaving 11 bases between them. There are 14 residues in the CDR3. Germline V lookup: CDR1 LNHDA, CDR2 SQIVND (reference sequence). The CDR3 spells CASSSYPANTEAFF. The DNA of the CDR3 is TGTGCCAGTAGTTCCTACCCCGCGAACACTGAAGCTTTCTTT.

The J gene is TRBJ2-3, the V gene TRBV7-2; TRBD1 matches 7 bases. The V gene's germline CDR1 is SGHTA and CDR2 FQGNSA. This CDR3 is built from 17 residues. The junction had 11 bases not matched to a gene; V was cut back by 5 bases and J by 0 bases. DNA of the CDR3: TGTGCCAGCAGCAGAAGACAGGGCTCTCCTAGCACAGATACGCAGTATTTT. Its protein product is CASSRRQGSPSTDTQYF.

This sequence joins TRBV19 and TRBJ2-6; D is unclear. V was cut by 4 bases and J by 0 bases, with 7 bases left in between. The CDR3 is 15 amino acids. Germline lookup yields CDR1 LNHDA and CDR2 SQIVND (reference sequence). The CDR3 DNA reads TGTGCCAGTAGTACCCTCGCCTCTGGGGCCAACGTCCTGACTTTC. Translating gives CASSTLASGANVLTF.

The chain employs TRBV14 and TRBJ1-2; TRBD1 matches 8 bases. The CDR3 runs 14 residues. Germline V gives CDR1 SGHDN, CDR2 FVKESK. V was clipped by 7 bases and J by 6 bases; unmatched bases: 10. CDR3 protein: CASTPGQDPHGYTF. Written as DNA, the CDR3 is TGTGCCAGCACCCCGGGACAGGATCCCCATGGCTACACCTTC. Full variable domain (rest looked up from reference TRBV14 and TRBJ1-2): EAGVTQFPSHSVIEKGQTVTLRCDPISGHDNLYWYRRVMGKEIKFLLHFVKESKQDESGMPNNRFLAERTGGTYSTLKVQPAELEDSGVYFCASTPGQDPHGYTFGSGTRLTVV.

The rearrangement joins TRBV19 to TRBJ2-7; perhaps D is TRBD1 or TRBD2 (6 bases each). Trimming pared 3 bases from V and 4 bases from J, leaving 10 bases between. This CDR3 contains 13 residues. Per the germline V gene, CDR1 is LNHDA and CDR2 is SQIVND (reference sequence). The CDR3 DNA is TGTGCCAGTAGTATGCAGGGGAGGTACGAGCAGTACTTC. Its translation is CASSMQGRYEQYF.

The V gene is TRBV19, the J gene TRBJ1-5; a weak D match, TRBD1 (5 bases). The CDR3 totals 14 residues. The germline V and J ends were trimmed by 4 bases and 2 bases, with 9 bases remaining between them. The V gene's germline CDR1 is LNHDA and CDR2 SQIVND (reference sequence). CDR3 sequence: CASSRQPRNQPQHF. The CDR3 DNA is TGTGCCAGTAGTAGACAGCCCCGCAATCAGCCCCAGCATTTT.

The chain links TRBV7-3 to TRBJ2-1; 7 nucleotides agree with TRBD1. Per the germline V gene, CDR1 is SGHTA and CDR2 is FQGTGA. The CDR3 length is 14 residues. With V trimmed by 5 bases and J by 5 bases, 6 bases remained unmatched. The CDR3 sequence is CASSHPDRNNEQFF. In DNA form, the CDR3 reads TGTGCCAGCAGCCATCCGGACAGGAACAATGAGCAGTTCTTC.

V usage is TRBV6-6 and J usage is TRBJ1-5; D gene uncertain. V lost 5 bases and J 0 bases, leaving 23 bases between the germline ends. Germline V CDR1 and CDR2: MNHNY, SVGAGI (reference sequence). The CDR3 extends over 19 amino acids. CDR3: CASSHTPYRKLNSNQPQHF. CDR3 sequence (DNA): TGTGCCAGCAGTCACACACCATACCGGAAACTCAATAGCAATCAGCCCCAGCATTTT.